This TCR beta chain came from a study of T cell responses to AZD1222 COVID-19 vaccine. Findings and limits, study-wide: Of spike-specific TCRs, nearly half reportedly target regions left unmutated in variants. A rise in Spike-specific TCR breadth and depth followed two AZD1222 doses. Clonal diversity was possibly underestimated; the donors were predominantly white British and more often female.

As to this clone: The antigen is undetermined.

Profiling relied on immunoSEQ multiplex PCR, and the TCRdb table lists in-frame clones only, not all of them. This table holds 100,000 to 120,000 clones, over 75% found once. This clonotype originated in an adult in good health. This specimen was peripheral blood, taken on day 0 of AZD1222 vaccination.

CDR3 bases: TGTGCCAGCACCCCGTCCCGGGGGAGCTCTGGAAACACCATATATTTT. Its protein product is CASTPSRGSSGNTIYF. The chain joins TRBV7-6 to TRBJ1-3, with D possibly matching TRBD1 (5 bases). The CDR3 covers 16 residues. Germline lookup yields CDR1 SGHVS and CDR2 FNYEAQ. With 7 bases removed from V and 0 bases from J, the gap between germline ends came to 16 bases.